The sequence of this TCR beta chain was determined in a study of blood T cell repertoires in COVID-19. TCRdb's copy holds only in-frame clones and misses some; the assay was immunoSEQ multiplex PCR. The table has 140,000 to 150,000 clones, approximately 86% seen once. The CDR3 is 16 residues long. The germline V gene encodes CDR1 GTSNPN and CDR2 SVGIG (reference sequence). Trimming cost V 1 base and J 5 bases, with 20 bases left between them. This TCR was sampled from a woman in her 40s with active or convalescent COVID-19. The chain recombines TRBV30 with TRBJ1-2; TRBD1 is a possible D gene (6 bases). The sequencing sample was made of peripheral blood. The CDR3 nucleotides read TGTGCCTGGAGTGGCCCCGACAGGAGAACACCGTATGGCTACACCTTC. This translates into CAWSGPDRRTPYGYTF. The variable domain in full, with the rest retrieved from reference TRBV30 and TRBJ1-2, is SQTIHQWPATLVQPVGSPLSLECTVEGTSNPNLYWYRQAAGRGLQLLFYSVGIGQISSEVPQNLSASRPQDRQFILSSKKLLLSDSGFYLCAWSGPDRRTPYGYTFGSGTRLTVV.